The following is a T cell receptor beta chain sequence with its context. Its antigen is still unknown. Trimming shortened V by 8 bases and J by 8 bases, and 16 bases separated the two germline ends. CDR1 MNHNS and CDR2 SASEGT come from the germline V gene. The CDR3 runs 14 residues. The sample belongs to a study of radiotherapy plus CTLA-4 blockade in lung cancer. Findings of the study overall: Reported findings show early blood T cell clone dynamics, with interferon-beta, best predicted response.

Repertoires were generated with immunoSEQ multiplex PCR, while TCRdb's copy carries only in-frame clones and drops some. The sample has about 88,000 clones, 55% to 75% seen once. Sequencing was performed on peripheral blood, taken from a patient treated with radiotherapy plus ipilimumab. J is TRBJ1-6 and V is TRBV6-1; a weak D match, TRBD1 (5 bases). The TCR originated in a human donor with non-small cell lung cancer that progressed on radiotherapy plus ipilimumab. CDR3: CASRNLDIDSPLHF. Written as DNA, the CDR3 is TGTGCCAGCCGGAACTTGGACATAGATTCACCCCTCCACTTT.